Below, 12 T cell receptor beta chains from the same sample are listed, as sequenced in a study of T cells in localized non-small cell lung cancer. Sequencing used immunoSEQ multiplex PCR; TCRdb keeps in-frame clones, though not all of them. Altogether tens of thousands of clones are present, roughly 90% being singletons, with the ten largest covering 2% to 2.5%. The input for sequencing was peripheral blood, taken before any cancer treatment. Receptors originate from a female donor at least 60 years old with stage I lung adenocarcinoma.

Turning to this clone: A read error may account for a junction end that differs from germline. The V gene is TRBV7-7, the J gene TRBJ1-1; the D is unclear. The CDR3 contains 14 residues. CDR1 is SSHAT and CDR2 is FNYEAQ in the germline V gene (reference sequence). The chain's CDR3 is CASSPVRTGTEAFF. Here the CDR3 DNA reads TGTGCTAGCAGCCCGGTGCGAACGGGCACTGAAGCTTTCTTT.

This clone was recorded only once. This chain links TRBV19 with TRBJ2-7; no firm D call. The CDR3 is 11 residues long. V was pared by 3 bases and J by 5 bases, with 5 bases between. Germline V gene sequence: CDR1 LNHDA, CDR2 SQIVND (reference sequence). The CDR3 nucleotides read TGTGCCAGTAGTATCCAGAACGAGCAGTACTTC. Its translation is CASSIQNEQYF.

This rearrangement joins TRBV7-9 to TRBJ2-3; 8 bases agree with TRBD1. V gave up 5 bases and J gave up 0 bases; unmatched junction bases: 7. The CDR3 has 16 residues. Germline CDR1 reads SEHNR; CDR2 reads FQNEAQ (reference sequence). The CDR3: CASSPRQGTSTDTQYF. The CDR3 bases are TGTGCCAGCAGCCCAAGACAGGGGACTAGCACAGATACGCAGTATTTT.

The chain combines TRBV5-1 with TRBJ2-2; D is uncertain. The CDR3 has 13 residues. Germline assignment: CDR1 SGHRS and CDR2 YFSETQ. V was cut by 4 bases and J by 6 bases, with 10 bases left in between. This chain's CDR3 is CASSLQNSGELFF. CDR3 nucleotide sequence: TGCGCCAGCAGCCTCCAAAACTCCGGGGAGCTGTTTTTT.

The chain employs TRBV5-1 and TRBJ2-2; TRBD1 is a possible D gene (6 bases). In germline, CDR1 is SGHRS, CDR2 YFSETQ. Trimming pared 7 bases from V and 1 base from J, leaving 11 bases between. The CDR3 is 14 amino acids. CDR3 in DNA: TGCGCCAGCGCAGAACAGGGGAACACCGGGGAGCTGTTTTTT. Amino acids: CASAEQGNTGELFF.

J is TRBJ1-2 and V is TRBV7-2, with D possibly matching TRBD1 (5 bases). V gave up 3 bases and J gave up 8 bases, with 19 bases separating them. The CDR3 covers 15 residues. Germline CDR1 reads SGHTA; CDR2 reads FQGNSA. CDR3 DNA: TGTGCCAGCAGCTTGCAACCCCAGGGAGGCGAAGGCTACACCTTC. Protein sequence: CASSLQPQGGEGYTF.

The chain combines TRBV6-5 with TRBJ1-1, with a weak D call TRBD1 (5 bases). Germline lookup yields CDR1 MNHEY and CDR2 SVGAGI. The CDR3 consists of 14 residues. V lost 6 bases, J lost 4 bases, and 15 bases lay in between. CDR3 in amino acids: CASSETGGGTEAFF. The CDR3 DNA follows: TGTGCCAGCAGCGAGACCGGGGGAGGCACTGAAGCTTTCTTT.

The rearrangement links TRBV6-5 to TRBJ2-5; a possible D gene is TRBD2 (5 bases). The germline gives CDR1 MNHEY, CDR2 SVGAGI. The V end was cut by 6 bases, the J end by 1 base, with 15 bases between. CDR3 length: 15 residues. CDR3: CASRPYGDLQETQYF. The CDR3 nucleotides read TGTGCCAGCAGACCTTACGGGGATCTCCAAGAGACCCAGTACTTC.

CDR3 sequence (DNA): TGCAGTGTTCCGAACACTGAAGCTTTCTTT. Translating gives CSVPNTEAFF. J is TRBJ1-1 and V is TRBV20-1, with D unclear. This CDR3 is built from 10 residues. Looked up from germline, CDR1 is DFQATT and CDR2 is SNEGSKA (reference sequence). V was trimmed by 7 bases and J by 1 base, leaving 4 bases between them.

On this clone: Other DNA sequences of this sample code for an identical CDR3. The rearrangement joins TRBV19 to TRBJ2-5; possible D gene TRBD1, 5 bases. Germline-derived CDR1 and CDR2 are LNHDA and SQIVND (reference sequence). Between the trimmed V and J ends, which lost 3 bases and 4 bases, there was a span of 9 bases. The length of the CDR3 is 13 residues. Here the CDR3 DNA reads TGTGCCAGTAGTATTGCAGGGCGAGAGACCCAGTACTTC. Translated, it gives CASSIAGRETQYF.

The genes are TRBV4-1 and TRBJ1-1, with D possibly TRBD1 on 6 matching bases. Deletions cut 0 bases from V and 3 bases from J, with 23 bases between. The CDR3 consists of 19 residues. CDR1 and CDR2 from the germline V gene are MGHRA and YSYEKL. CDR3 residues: CASSQEGLLGGRKDTEAFF. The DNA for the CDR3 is TGCGCCAGCAGCCAAGAGGGCCTTTTAGGGGGGCGAAAAGACACTGAAGCTTTCTTT.

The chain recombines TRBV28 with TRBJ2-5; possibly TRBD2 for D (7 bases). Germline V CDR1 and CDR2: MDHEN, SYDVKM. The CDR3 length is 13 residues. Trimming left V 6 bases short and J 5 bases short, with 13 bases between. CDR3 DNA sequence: TGTGCCAGCAGAAGGGGGGGAGGGGAGACCCAGTACTTC. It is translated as CASRRGGGETQYF.